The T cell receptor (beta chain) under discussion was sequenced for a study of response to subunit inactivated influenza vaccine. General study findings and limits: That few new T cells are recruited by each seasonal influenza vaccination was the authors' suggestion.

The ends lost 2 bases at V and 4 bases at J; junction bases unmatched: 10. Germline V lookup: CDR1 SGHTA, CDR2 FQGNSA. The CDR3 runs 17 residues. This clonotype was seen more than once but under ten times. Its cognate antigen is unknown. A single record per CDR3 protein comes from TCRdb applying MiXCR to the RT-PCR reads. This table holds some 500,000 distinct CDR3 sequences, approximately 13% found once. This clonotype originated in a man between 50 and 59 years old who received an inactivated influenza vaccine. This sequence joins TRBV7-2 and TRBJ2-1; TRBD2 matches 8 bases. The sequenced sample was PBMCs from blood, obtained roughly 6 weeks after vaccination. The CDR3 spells CASSLQTSAWGYNEQFF. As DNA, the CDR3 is TGTGCCAGCAGCTTACAGACTAGCGCCTGGGGGTACAATGAGCAGTTCTTC. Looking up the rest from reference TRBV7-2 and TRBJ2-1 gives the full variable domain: GAGVSQSPSNKVTEKGKDVELRCDPISGHTALYWYRQSLGQGLEFLIYFQGNSAPDKSGLPSDRFSAERTGGSVSTLTIQRTQQEDSAVYLCASSLQTSAWGYNEQFFGPGTRLTVL.